Sequencing of this T cell receptor beta chain was carried out in a study of CXCR3-negative and CXCR3-positive naive CD8 T cells. UMI-labeled TRB cDNA libraries were prepared by 5' RACE. TCRdb processed the 5' RACE reads again and assigns one entry to each CDR3 protein, with no DNA. The table counts around 160,000 distinct CDR3 sequences; under 0.35% lies in the top ten. The CDR3 consists of 19 residues. Germline-derived CDR1 and CDR2 are SQVTM and ANQGSEA. Study results and limitations: When CXCR3-positive naive cells were set against CXCR3-negative naive cells, the former had more hydrophobic TRB CDR3s.

About this clonotype itself: What it binds is not known.

Sequencing was done on a sample of naive CXCR3+ CD8+ T cells from blood. Stated subset: CD45RO-CCR7+CD27+CD95- naive CD8+ T cells expressing CXCR3 (TNR3+). This sequence originates from a human donor in good health. Some clones in this sample may be carry-over from other donors' samples. The J gene is TRBJ2-1, the V gene TRBV29-1; TCRdb returns TRBD1, unconfirmable since there is no DNA. The CDR3 sequence: CSVELTGFQSSPVYNEQFF.